This T cell receptor (beta chain) was documented in a study of OX40 agonist ivuxolimab in advanced cancers. In germline, CDR1 is SNHLY, CDR2 FYNNEI. Trimming stripped 5 bases from V and 5 bases from J, with 18 bases between. The CDR3 is made up of 15 amino acids. The data were produced by immunoSEQ multiplex PCR, yet TCRdb's version contains in-frame clones alone and is incomplete. The table shows tens of thousands of clones, with around nine tenths occurring only once. The rearrangement joins TRBV2 to TRBJ1-1; D remains ambiguous. The origin of this receptor is an adult with an advanced solid tumor such as melanoma, head and neck, liver or kidney cancer. Sequencing was performed on CD4+ or CD8+ T cells sorted from blood, taken in a trial of the OX40 agonist ivuxolimab. This chain's CDR3 is CASSHTTPPKTEAFF. CDR3 coding DNA: TGTGCCAGCAGTCATACGACACCCCCCAAGACTGAAGCTTTCTTT.